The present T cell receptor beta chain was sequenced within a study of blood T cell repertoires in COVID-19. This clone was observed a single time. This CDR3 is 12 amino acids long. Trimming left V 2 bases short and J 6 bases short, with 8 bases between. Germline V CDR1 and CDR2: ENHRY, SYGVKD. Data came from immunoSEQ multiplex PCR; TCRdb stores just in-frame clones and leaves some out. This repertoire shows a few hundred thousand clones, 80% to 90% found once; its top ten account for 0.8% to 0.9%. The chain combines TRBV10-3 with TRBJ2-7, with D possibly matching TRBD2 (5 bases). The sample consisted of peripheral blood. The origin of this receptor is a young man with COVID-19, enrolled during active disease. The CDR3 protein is CAISEGSGEQYF. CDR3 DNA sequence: TGTGCCATCAGTGAGGGGAGCGGCGAGCAGTACTTC.